These 15 T cell receptor beta chains were all obtained from the same sample, sequenced in a study of radiotherapy plus CTLA-4 blockade in lung cancer. Profiling relied on immunoSEQ multiplex PCR, and the TCRdb table lists in-frame clones only, not all of them. This table has around 110,000 clones, just under 90% appearing once. The sample in question was peripheral blood, obtained from a patient treated with radiotherapy plus ipilimumab. The source is a human donor with non-small cell lung cancer that progressed on radiotherapy plus ipilimumab.

The sample holds a few counts of this clone. The chain employs TRBV2 and TRBJ1-2; D is possibly TRBD1 (5 bases). This CDR3 has 11 amino acids. Germline V CDR1 and CDR2: SNHLY, FYNNEI. V was clipped by 4 bases and J by 8 bases, with 8 bases between them. This CDR3 reads CASSVWGGYTF. CDR3 coding DNA: TGTGCCAGCAGTGTCTGGGGGGGCTACACCTTC.

The chain uses TRBV18 and TRBJ2-5; D is ambiguous. V was trimmed by 6 bases and J by 3 bases, leaving 2 bases between them. The CDR3 has 10 residues. Germline V gene lookup returns CDR1 KGHSH and CDR2 LQKENI. The DNA of the CDR3 is TGTGCCAGCTCTGAAGAGACCCAGTACTTC. Translated, it gives CASSEETQYF.

The CDR3 here is CASSFPGELFF. In DNA, the CDR3 is TGTGCCAGCAGCTTCCCCGGGGAGCTGTTTTTT. The chain uses TRBV7-8 and TRBJ2-2, with D unclear. The CDR3 runs 11 residues. The V and J ends lost 3 bases and 6 bases respectively, with 2 bases between them. Looked up from germline, CDR1 is SGHVS and CDR2 is FQNEAQ. Variable domain in full (rest from reference TRBV7-8 and TRBJ2-2): GAGVSQSPRYKVAKRGQDVALRCDPISGHVSLFWYQQALGQGPEFLTYFQNEAQLDKSGLPSDRFFAERPEGSVSTLKIQRTQQEDSAVYLCASSFPGELFFGEGSRLTVL.

This clone appeared once. The V call is TRBV6-1, the J call TRBJ2-2; weak D call: TRBD1 (6 bases). This CDR3 contains 16 residues. V lost 4 bases and J lost 2, with 14 bases in between. Germline loops: CDR1 MNHNS, CDR2 SASEGT. The CDR3 is CASSARRTANTGELFF. CDR3 coding DNA: TGTGCCAGCAGTGCACGTCGGACAGCAAACACCGGGGAGCTGTTTTTT.

The rearrangement joins TRBV5-4 to TRBJ2-1; 10 bases map to TRBD2. V shed 4 bases and J 3 bases; nucleotides not matched to a gene: 7. Germline-derived CDR1 and CDR2 are SGHNT and YYREEE (reference sequence). CDR3 length: 16 amino acids. This chain's CDR3 is CASSPGTSVLYNEQFF. CDR3 coding DNA: TGTGCCAGCAGCCCCGGGACTAGCGTCCTCTACAATGAGCAGTTCTTC.

The J gene is TRBJ2-3, the V gene TRBV9; TRBD1 matches 8 bases. This CDR3 is built from 13 residues. CDR1 and CDR2 (germline): SGDLS, YYNGEE. J gave up 0 bases and V 9 bases, and 3 bases lay outside the gene matches. DNA for the CDR3: TGTGCCACAGGGACAGGAAGCACAGATACGCAGTATTTT. Translating it yields CATGTGSTDTQYF. Together with reference TRBV9 and TRBJ2-3, the CDR3 gives the full variable domain: DSGVTQTPKHLITATGQRVTLRCSPRSGDLSVYWYQQSLDQGLQFLIQYYNGEERAKGNILERFSAQQFPDLHSELNLSSLELGDSALYFCATGTGSTDTQYFGPGTRLTVL.

The chain carries TRBV2 and TRBJ1-2; the D is unclear. V was trimmed by 0 bases and J by 4 bases, leaving 15 bases between them. Germline V gives CDR1 SNHLY, CDR2 FYNNEI. The CDR3 totals 16 residues. The CDR3 is CASSEAGRPRLYGYTF. The CDR3 nucleotides read TGTGCCAGCAGTGAAGCGGGCCGACCGCGGCTCTATGGCTACACCTTC.

The chain links TRBV29-1 to TRBJ2-7; D remains unclear. CDR1 is SQVTM and CDR2 is ANQGSEA in the germline V gene. V lost 6 bases to trimming and J lost 5 bases, with 11 bases between them. The CDR3 has 11 amino acids. The CDR3 DNA sequence: TGCAGCGTGAGTCGTAGGGACGAGCAGTACTTC. Translation: CSVSRRDEQYF.

The rearrangement links TRBV2 to TRBJ2-5; TRBD2 matches at 7 bases. This CDR3 is 15 amino acids long. Per the germline V gene, CDR1 is SNHLY and CDR2 is FYNNEI. J was trimmed by 5 bases and V by 4 bases; bases with no gene match: 10. CDR3 amino acids: CASSGVGGRLETQYF. The CDR3 DNA reads TGTGCCAGCAGTGGGGTTGGCGGGAGACTGGAGACCCAGTACTTC. Combining the CDR3 with reference TRBV2 and TRBJ2-5 gives the whole variable domain EPEVTQTPSHQVTQMGQEVILRCVPISNHLYFYWYRQILGQKVEFLVSFYNNEISEKSEIFDDQFSVERPDGSNFTLKIRSTKLEDSAMYFCASSGVGGRLETQYFGPGTRLLVL.

The chain is built from TRBV2 and TRBJ1-1, with D tentatively TRBD1 (5 bases). Germline V gene sequence: CDR1 SNHLY, CDR2 FYNNEI. This CDR3 has 13 residues. The V end was cut by 6 bases, the J end by 3 bases, with 11 bases between. In nucleotides, the CDR3 is TGTGCCAGCAGCTACTCGGGGCACACTGAAGCTTTCTTT. The encoded protein is CASSYSGHTEAFF.

The chain uses TRBV11-2 and TRBJ2-7, with 14 bases matching TRBD2. This CDR3 has 15 amino acids. Trimming took 3 bases from V and 5 from J; bases not matched to a gene: 3. The germline V gene encodes CDR1 SGHAT and CDR2 FQNNGV. This CDR3 reads CASSLTSGRAHEQYF. The CDR3 region has the DNA TGTGCCAGCAGCTTGACTAGCGGGAGGGCCCACGAGCAGTACTTC.

This clone was detected only a few times. The J gene is TRBJ2-1, the V gene TRBV2; possibly TRBD2 for D (6 bases). The CDR3 is made up of 17 amino acids. Trimming took off 5 bases at V and 1 base at J, with 18 bases between the two ends. Germline V gene lookup returns CDR1 SNHLY and CDR2 FYNNEI. CDR3 nucleotide sequence: TGTGCCAGCAGTCCATTACTACTAGCTACGTCCTACAATGAGCAGTTCTTC. The encoded protein is CASSPLLLATSYNEQFF.

The CDR3 nucleotides are TGTGCCAGCAGTCGCCCCCAGGGGGCGCACACTGAAGCTTTCTTT. Its translation: CASSRPQGAHTEAFF. This chain connects TRBV6-6 to TRBJ1-1, with 8 bases matching TRBD1. Germline CDR1 reads MNHNY; CDR2 reads SVGAGI (reference sequence). The CDR3 contains 15 residues. With V trimmed by 5 bases and J by 3 bases, 8 bases remained unmatched.

The chain recombines TRBV6-5 with TRBJ1-1; unclear D gene. The length of the CDR3 is 14 residues. CDR1 is MNHEY, CDR2 SVGAGI, per germline. Trimming took off 8 bases at V and 0 bases at J, with 13 bases between the two ends. DNA of the CDR3: TGTGCCAGCCTTAATACAGCCGTGAACACTGAAGCTTTCTTT. Translation gives CASLNTAVNTEAFF.

The rearrangement joins TRBV6-1 to TRBJ2-7; 12 bases fit TRBD2. V was pared by 4 bases and J by 6 bases, with 4 bases of the junction left unmatched. The germline gives CDR1 MNHNS, CDR2 SASEGT. CDR3 length: 14 amino acids. The CDR3 DNA follows: TGTGCCAGCAGTGCTAGCGGGAGGGCCTTCGAGCAGTACTTC. The encoded protein is CASSASGRAFEQYF.